This is a list of T cell receptor beta chains from one sample in a study of vaccination and CD4 T cells after COVID-19. MiXCR, applied by TCRdb to the PCR reads, yields one record per CDR3 protein. The sample includes roughly 16,000 distinct CDR3 sequences, over 30% seen only once; the top ten take approximately 8.4%. What these receptors recognize is not known. Sequenced material: CD4+ T cells from blood, cultured in vitro. Every receptor here comes from a human donor who had recovered from COVID-19. The CDR3 runs from the conserved cysteine through the conserved F or W. The order of the fields is clone size, V gene, J gene, D gene, CDR3 DNA, CDR3 protein. The D gene is left open where the match is weak. Rows may omit the clone size; those that give it use once, few, many or a size class.

few	TRBV20-1	TRBJ2-1	-	TGCAGTGCTAGACCTAGGCGGTCCCGCTCCTACAATGAGCAGTTCTTC	CSARPRRSRSYNEQFF
few	TRBV6-2/TRBV6-3	TRBJ1-5	-	TGTGCCAGCAGTTACCTGAGCGGCAATCAGCCCCAGCATTTT	CASSYLSGNQPQHF
-	TRBV30	TRBJ2-1	TRBD2	TGTGCCTGGAAGGGACTAGCGGGAGTTGGTGAGCAGTTCTTC	CAWKGLAGVGEQFF
-	TRBV7-9	TRBJ1-1	TRBD1	TGTGCCAGCAGCGGGTCCGGGACAGCAGAAGCTTTCTTT	CASSGSGTAEAFF
few	TRBV4-3	TRBJ1-4	-	TGCGCCAGCAGCCAAGATAGTTGGGGCGACACCGGACTGTTTTTT	CASSQDSWGDTGLFF
-	TRBV24-1	TRBJ2-1	-	TGTGCCACCAGTGATCACGGGGCTAGCGACTCCTACAATGAGCAGTTCTTC	CATSDHGASDSYNEQFF
-	TRBV2	TRBJ2-1	-	TGTGCCAGCAATCTAGAACAGGATGCAAATGAGCAGTTCTTC	CASNLEQDANEQFF
few	TRBV5-4	TRBJ2-5	-	TGTGCCAGCAGCTTGGCTGGCAGACAAGAGACCCAGTACTTC	CASSLAGRQETQYF
-	TRBV11-3	TRBJ2-1	TRBD2	TGTGCCAGCAGCTCGCGACTAGCGGGAGAGAACAATGAGCAGTTCTTC	CASSSRLAGENNEQFF
-	TRBV18	TRBJ2-3	-	TGTGCCAGCTCATGGACGGTACGCACAGATACGCAGTATTTT	CASSWTVRTDTQYF
-	TRBV20-1	TRBJ2-1	-	TGCAGTGCTCACCGGGACCCAACCTACAATGAGCAGTTCTTC	CSAHRDPTYNEQFF
-	TRBV7-8	TRBJ2-4	-	TGTGCCAGCAGCTTAGCGTTAGAGAACATTCAGTACTTC	CASSLALENIQYF
few	TRBV20-1	TRBJ1-5	-	TGCAGTGCTAGAGGTCCCGGGGCCAACTCTTATCAGCCCCAGCATTTT	CSARGPGANSYQPQHF
-	TRBV7-3	TRBJ2-3	-	TGTGCCAGCAGCCCTATGGGAAGCACAGATACGCAGTATTTT	CASSPMGSTDTQYF
-	TRBV15	TRBJ2-5	-	TGTGCCACCAGCCCCGACCCCCAAGAGACCCAGTACTTC	CATSPDPQETQYF
-	TRBV2	TRBJ2-3	-	TGTGCCAGCAGTGAAGCGGGCCTAGGCACAGATACGCAGTATTTT	CASSEAGLGTDTQYF
few	TRBV20-1	TRBJ1-1	TRBD1	TGCAGTGCTAGTTCCGGGACAGGGGGTGAAGCTTTCTTT	CSASSGTGGEAFF
few	TRBV5-4	TRBJ2-3	TRBD2	TGTGCCAGCACCAACGCGGGAGGAGGGAGCACAGATACGCAGTATTTT	CASTNAGGGSTDTQYF
-	TRBV5-1	TRBJ1-1	-	TGCGCCAGCAGCTACGGCAGTCCGACTGAAGCTTTCTTT	CASSYGSPTEAFF
-	TRBV7-2	TRBJ1-5	-	TGTGCCAGCAGCTTAGAGTCTTTCCAGCCCCAGCATTTT	CASSLESFQPQHF
-	TRBV28	TRBJ2-1	TRBD2	TGTGCCAGCAGTCAAGCGGGAGGCCGTGATGAGCAGTTCTTC	CASSQAGGRDEQFF
few	TRBV20-1	TRBJ2-5	TRBD2	TGCAGTGCTAGAGTGGTTGGCGGGAGGGCGGATTTGGAGACCCAGTACTTC	CSARVVGGRADLETQYF
-	TRBV6-2/TRBV6-3	TRBJ2-3	TRBD2	TGTGCCAGCCGTCGCGAGCGGGAGTGGGGCACAGATACGCAGTATTTT	CASRREREWGTDTQYF
-	TRBV21-1	TRBJ2-1	-	TGTGCCAGCAGCACCTACTATGACCCCTACAATGAGCAGTTCTTC	CASSTYYDPYNEQFF
-	TRBV4-1	TRBJ2-2	TRBD2	TGCGCCAGCAGCCAAGGTCTAGCGGGAGTAATTCCCGGGGAGCTGTTTTTT	CASSQGLAGVIPGELFF
-	TRBV7-3	TRBJ1-1	-	TGTGCCAGCAGCTCCGGGGGGGGCTACACTGAAGCTTTCTTT	CASSSGGGYTEAFF
-	TRBV19	TRBJ2-5	TRBD1	TGTGCCAGTAGTTTCGACAGGGGAGGTGGAGAGACCCAGTACTTC	CASSFDRGGGETQYF
-	TRBV2	TRBJ2-7	-	TGTGCCAGCAGTGACGGCTCCTACGAGCAGTACTTC	CASSDGSYEQYF
-	TRBV4-2	TRBJ2-7	TRBD2	TGTGCCAGCAGCCAATATAGCGGGAGAACCTACGAGCAGTACTTC	CASSQYSGRTYEQYF
-	TRBV20-1	TRBJ2-1	-	TGCAGTGCTAAGGGCTACCAGAGCTCCTACAATGAGCAGTTCTTC	CSAKGYQSSYNEQFF
once	TRBV4-1	TRBJ2-4	TRBD1	TGCGCCAGCAGCCTCGGGACAGGGTCCAAAAACATTCAGTACTTC	CASSLGTGSKNIQYF
-	TRBV18	TRBJ1-6	-	TGTGCCAGCTCACCGACCCGGAATTCACCCCTCCACTTT	CASSPTRNSPLHF
-	TRBV5-4	TRBJ2-1	TRBD2	TGTGCCAGCAGCTCTGTCCCCCGCTGGCTAGCGGGACCCTCCTACAATGAGCAGTTCTTC	CASSSVPRWLAGPSYNEQFF
-	TRBV6-1	TRBJ1-1	TRBD1	TGTGCCAGCATCGGGACAGGTCAACAGACTGAAGCTTTCTTT	CASIGTGQQTEAFF
-	TRBV7-8	TRBJ1-5	-	TGTGCCAGCAGCTTATGGGACGGTTTCAATCAGCCCCAGCATTTT	CASSLWDGFNQPQHF
-	TRBV11-3	TRBJ2-1	TRBD2	TGTGCCAGCAGCTTAGGGACTAGCGGGAGGTACAATGAGCAGTTCTTC	CASSLGTSGRYNEQFF
-	TRBV18	TRBJ2-3	-	TGTGCCAGCTCACCACCATCGGAAGCAGATACGCAGTATTTT	CASSPPSEADTQYF
few	TRBV20-1	TRBJ1-5	TRBD1	TGCAGTGCTGAGGACAGGGGGTTTGGTCAGCCCCAGCATTTT	CSAEDRGFGQPQHF
-	TRBV20-1	TRBJ1-1	-	TGCAGTGCGTCGGGGGGGGGGAACACTGAAGCTTTCTTT	CSASGGGNTEAFF
-	TRBV20-1	TRBJ2-7	-	TGCAGTGCAAACCCGGACGGCTACGAGCAGTACTTC	CSANPDGYEQYF
-	TRBV18	TRBJ1-6	TRBD1	TGTGCCAGCTCAATTCGGGACAGTAATTCACCCCTCCACTTT	CASSIRDSNSPLHF
-	TRBV19	TRBJ2-5	-	TGTGCCAGTAGTAGCAATTCCCAAGAGACCCAGTACTTC	CASSSNSQETQYF
-	TRBV5-1	TRBJ1-2	TRBD1	TGCGCCAGCAGCTACGACAGGGAGAACTATGGCTACACCTTC	CASSYDRENYGYTF
-	TRBV9	TRBJ1-2	-	TGTGCCAGCAGCGTTTACACCAGGAGGCTTAGCTTCAGAGCTGGTGGCTACACCTTC	CASSVYTRRLSFRAGGYTF
-	TRBV10-3	TRBJ2-5	TRBD2	TGTGCCATCAGTGCGGGACTAGCGGCCGAGACCCAGTACTTC	CAISAGLAAETQYF
-	TRBV30	TRBJ2-3	TRBD1	TGTGCCTGGAGTGTAGGCTGGCAGGGGGCCAGCACAGATACGCAGTATTTT	CAWSVGWQGASTDTQYF
-	TRBV24-1	TRBJ2-5	TRBD1	TGTGCCACCAGTGATCGGACAGGGGACCAAGAGACCCAGTACTTC	CATSDRTGDQETQYF
-	TRBV7-9	TRBJ2-7	-	TGTGCCAGCAGCTTAGGGCAACTAGGGGCCCCCCTCTCCTACGAGCAGTACTTC	CASSLGQLGAPLSYEQYF